The present TCR beta chain was sequenced within a study of vaccination effects on CD4 cells after COVID-19. This CDR3 has 18 amino acids. Trimming shortened V by 4 bases and J by 0 bases, and 22 bases separated the two germline ends. Germline values: CDR1 MGHDK, CDR2 SYGVNS. Regarding this clone: Its antigen is currently unknown.

Profiling relied on immunoSEQ multiplex PCR, and the TCRdb table lists in-frame clones only, not all of them. Among tens of thousands of clones, about 70% were seen once, and the ten largest hold 7.7%. Following an approximately eleven-day culture, CD4+ T cells were purified. Each participant received a vaccine that was either BNT162b2 or mRNA-1273, given as two doses. Nucleocapsid antibodies stayed negative before and after vaccination, showing no earlier SARS-CoV-2 infection. Study findings and constraints: By a late point after vaccination, infection- and vaccine-induced clones had shrunk markedly through clonal contraction.

This clonotype originated in a human donor who received a COVID-19 vaccine. The rearrangement joins TRBV25-1 to TRBJ2-7; D ambiguous. Source: CD4+ T cells from PBMCs cultured without peptide, taken after COVID-19 vaccination. CDR3 amino acids: CASSALAMGHPSSYEQYF. CDR3 sequence (DNA): TGTGCCAGCAGTGCCCTGGCCATGGGTCACCCAAGCTCCTACGAGCAGTACTTC.